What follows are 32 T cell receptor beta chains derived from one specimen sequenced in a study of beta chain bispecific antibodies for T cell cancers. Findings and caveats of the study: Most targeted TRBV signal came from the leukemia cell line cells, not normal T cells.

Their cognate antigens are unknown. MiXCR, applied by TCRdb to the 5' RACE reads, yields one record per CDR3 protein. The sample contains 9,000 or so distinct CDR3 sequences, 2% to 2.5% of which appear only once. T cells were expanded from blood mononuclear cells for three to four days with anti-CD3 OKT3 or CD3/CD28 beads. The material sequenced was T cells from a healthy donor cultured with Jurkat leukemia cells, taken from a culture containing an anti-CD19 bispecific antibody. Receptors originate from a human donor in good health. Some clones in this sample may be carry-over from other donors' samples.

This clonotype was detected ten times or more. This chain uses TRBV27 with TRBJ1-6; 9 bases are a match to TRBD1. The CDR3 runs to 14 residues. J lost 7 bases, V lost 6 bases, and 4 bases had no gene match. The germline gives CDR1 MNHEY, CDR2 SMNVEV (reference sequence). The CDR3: CASRLTGGNSPLHF. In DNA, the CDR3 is TGTGCCAGCAGGCTGACAGGGGGGAATTCACCCCTCCACTTT.

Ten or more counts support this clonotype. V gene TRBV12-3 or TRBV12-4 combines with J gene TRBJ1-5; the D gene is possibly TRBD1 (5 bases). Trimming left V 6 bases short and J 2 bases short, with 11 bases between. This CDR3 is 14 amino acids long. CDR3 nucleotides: TGTGCCAGCAGGCGGGGGGAGGGCAATCAGCCCCAGCATTTT. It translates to CASRRGEGNQPQHF.

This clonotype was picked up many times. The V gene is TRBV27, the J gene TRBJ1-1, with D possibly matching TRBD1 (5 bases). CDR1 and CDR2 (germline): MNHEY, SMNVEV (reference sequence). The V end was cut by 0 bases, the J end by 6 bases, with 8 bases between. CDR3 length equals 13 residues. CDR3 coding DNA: TGTGCCAGCAGTTTATCGGGGGGACCTGAAGCTTTCTTT. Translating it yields CASSLSGGPEAFF.

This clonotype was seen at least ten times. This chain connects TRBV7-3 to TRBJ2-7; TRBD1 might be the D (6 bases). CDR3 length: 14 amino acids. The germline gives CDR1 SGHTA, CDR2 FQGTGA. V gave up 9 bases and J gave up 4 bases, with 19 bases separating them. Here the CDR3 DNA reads TGTGCCAGACTCAACCTCGACAGGAGTTACGAGCAGTACTTC. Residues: CARLNLDRSYEQYF.

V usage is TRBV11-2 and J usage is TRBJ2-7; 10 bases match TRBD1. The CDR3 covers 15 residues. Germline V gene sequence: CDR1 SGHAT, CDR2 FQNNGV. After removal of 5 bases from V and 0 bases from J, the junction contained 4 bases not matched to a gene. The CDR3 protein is CASSKTGGRSYEQYF. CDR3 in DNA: TGTGCCAGCAGCAAGACAGGGGGCCGCTCCTACGAGCAGTACTTC.

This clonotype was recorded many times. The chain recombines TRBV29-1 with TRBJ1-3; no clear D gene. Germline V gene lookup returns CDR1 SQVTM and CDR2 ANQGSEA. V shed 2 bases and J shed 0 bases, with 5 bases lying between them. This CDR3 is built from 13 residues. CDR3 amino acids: CSVEQSSGNTIYF. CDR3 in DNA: TGCAGCGTTGAACAGAGCTCTGGAAACACCATATATTTT. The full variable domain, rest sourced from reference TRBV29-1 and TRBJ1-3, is SAVISQKPSRDICQRGTSLTIQCQVDSQVTMMFWYRQQPGQSLTLIATANQGSEATYESGFVIDKFPISRPNLTFSTLTVSNMSPEDSSIYLCSVEQSSGNTIYFGEGSWLTVV.

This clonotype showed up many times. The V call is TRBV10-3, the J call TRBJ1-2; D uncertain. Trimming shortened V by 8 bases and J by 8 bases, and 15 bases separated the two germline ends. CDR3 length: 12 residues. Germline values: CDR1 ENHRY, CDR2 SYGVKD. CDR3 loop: CAILAVEWGYTF. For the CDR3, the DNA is TGTGCCATCCTCGCTGTTGAGTGGGGCTACACCTTC.

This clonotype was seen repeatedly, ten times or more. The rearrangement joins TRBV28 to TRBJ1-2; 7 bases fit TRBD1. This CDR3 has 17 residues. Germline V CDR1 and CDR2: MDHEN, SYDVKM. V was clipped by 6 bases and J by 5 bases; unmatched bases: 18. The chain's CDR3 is CASSRPGDSDLYYGYTF. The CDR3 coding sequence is TGTGCCAGCAGCCGACCGGGGGACAGCGACCTTTATTATGGCTACACCTTC.

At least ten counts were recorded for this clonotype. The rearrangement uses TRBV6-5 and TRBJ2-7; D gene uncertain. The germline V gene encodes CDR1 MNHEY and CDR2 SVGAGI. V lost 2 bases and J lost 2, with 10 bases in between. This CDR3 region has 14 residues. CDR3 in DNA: TGTGCCAGCAGTTACAATGAGGATACCTACGAGCAGTACTTC. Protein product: CASSYNEDTYEQYF.

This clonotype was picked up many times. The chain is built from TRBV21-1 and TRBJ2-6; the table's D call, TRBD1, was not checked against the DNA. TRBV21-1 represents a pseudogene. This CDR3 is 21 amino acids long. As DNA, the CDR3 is TGTGCCAGCAGCAATCTTCACTACCGGGACGGGGCACACTCTGGGGCCAACGTCCTGACTTTC. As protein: CASSNLHYRDGAHSGANVLTF.

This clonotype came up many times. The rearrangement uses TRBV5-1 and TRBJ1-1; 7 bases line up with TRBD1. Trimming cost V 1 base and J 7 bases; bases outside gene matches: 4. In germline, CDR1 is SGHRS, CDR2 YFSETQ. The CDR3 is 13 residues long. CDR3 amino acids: CASSLKSGGEAFF. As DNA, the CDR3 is TGCGCCAGCAGCTTGAAGTCAGGGGGTGAAGCTTTCTTT. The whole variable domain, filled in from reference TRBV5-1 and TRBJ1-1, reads KAGVTQTPRYLIKTRGQQVTLSCSPISGHRSVSWYQQTPGQGLQFLFEYFSETQRNKGNFPGRFSGRQFSNSRSEMNVSTLELGDSALYLCASSLKSGGEAFFGQGTRLTVV.

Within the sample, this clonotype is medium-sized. The CDR3 DNA follows: TGCAGCGTTGAGTGGCGGAACTATGGCTACACCTTC. Translation: CSVEWRNYGYTF. This chain uses TRBV29-1 with TRBJ1-2; D is undetermined. V was shortened by 3 bases and J by 2 bases, with 7 bases between the two germline ends. The CDR3 covers 12 residues. Germline CDR1 SQVTM, CDR2 ANQGSEA.

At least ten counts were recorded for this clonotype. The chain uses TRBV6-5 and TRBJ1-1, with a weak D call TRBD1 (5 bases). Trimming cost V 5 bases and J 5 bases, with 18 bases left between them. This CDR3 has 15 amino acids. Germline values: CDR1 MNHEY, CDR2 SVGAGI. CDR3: CASSNNWGGETEAFF. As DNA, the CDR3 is TGTGCCAGCAGTAATAATTGGGGGGGGGAGACTGAAGCTTTCTTT.

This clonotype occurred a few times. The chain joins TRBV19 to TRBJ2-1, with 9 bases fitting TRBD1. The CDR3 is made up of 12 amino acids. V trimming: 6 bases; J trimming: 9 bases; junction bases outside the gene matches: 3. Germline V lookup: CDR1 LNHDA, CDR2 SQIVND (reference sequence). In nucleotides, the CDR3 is TGTGCCAGTAGGACAGGGGGTCGTGAGCAGTTCTTC. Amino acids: CASRTGGREQFF. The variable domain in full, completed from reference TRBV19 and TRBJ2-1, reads DGGITQSPKYLFRKEGQNVTLSCEQNLNHDAMYWYRQDPGQGLRLIYYSQIVNDFQKGDIAEGYSVSREKKESFPLTVTSAQKNPTAFYLCASRTGGREQFFGPGTRLTVL.

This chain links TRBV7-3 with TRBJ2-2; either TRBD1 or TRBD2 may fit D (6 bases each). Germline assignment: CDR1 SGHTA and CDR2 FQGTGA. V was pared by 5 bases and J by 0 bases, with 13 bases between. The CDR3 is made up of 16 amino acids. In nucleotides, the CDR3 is TGTGCCAGCAGCCCAAAGGGGGGAACGAACACCGGGGAGCTGTTTTTT. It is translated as CASSPKGGTNTGELFF.

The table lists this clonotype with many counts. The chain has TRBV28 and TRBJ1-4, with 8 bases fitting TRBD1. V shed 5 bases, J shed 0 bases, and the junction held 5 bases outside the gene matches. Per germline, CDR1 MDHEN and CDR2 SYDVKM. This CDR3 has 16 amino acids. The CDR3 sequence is CASSEDRAATNEKLFF. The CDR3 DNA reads TGTGCCAGCAGTGAGGACAGGGCCGCAACTAATGAAAAACTGTTTTTT. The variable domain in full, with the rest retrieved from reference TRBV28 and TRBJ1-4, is DVKVTQSSRYLVKRTGEKVFLECVQDMDHENMFWYRQDPGLGLRLIYFSYDVKMKEKGDIPEGYSVSREKKERFSLILESASTNQTSMYLCASSEDRAATNEKLFFGSGTQLSVL.

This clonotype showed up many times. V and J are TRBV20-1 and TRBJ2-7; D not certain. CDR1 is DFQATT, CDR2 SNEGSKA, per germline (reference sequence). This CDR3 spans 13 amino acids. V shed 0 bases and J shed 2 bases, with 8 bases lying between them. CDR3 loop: CSARERLAYEQYF. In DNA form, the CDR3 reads TGCAGTGCTAGAGAACGCCTTGCCTACGAGCAGTACTTC.

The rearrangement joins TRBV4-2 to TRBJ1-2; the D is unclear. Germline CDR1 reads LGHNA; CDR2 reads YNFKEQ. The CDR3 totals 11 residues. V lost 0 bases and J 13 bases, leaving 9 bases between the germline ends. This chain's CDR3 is CASSQDGRGTF. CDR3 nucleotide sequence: TGTGCCAGCAGCCAAGATGGACGGGGCACCTTC.

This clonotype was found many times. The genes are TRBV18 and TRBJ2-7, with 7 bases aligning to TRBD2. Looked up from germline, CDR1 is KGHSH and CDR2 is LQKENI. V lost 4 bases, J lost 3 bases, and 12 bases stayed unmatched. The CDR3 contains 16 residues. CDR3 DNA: TGTGCCAGCTCACTCTTAACCTTCACGGGAGGCTACGAGCAGTACTTC. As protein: CASSLLTFTGGYEQYF.

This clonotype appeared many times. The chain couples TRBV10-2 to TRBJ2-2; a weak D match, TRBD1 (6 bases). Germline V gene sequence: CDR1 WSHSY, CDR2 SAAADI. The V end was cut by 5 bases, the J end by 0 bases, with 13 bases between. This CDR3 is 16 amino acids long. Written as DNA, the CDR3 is TGCGCCAGCAGTCCTATCAGGGGCTCGAACACCGGGGAGCTGTTTTTT. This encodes CASSPIRGSNTGELFF.

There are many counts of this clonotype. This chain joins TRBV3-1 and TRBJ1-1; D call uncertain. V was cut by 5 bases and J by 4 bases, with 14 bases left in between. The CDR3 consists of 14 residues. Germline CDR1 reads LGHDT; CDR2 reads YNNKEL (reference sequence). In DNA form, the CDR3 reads TGTGCCAGCAGCTACGGGTGGGTTGGCACTGAAGCTTTCTTT. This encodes CASSYGWVGTEAFF.

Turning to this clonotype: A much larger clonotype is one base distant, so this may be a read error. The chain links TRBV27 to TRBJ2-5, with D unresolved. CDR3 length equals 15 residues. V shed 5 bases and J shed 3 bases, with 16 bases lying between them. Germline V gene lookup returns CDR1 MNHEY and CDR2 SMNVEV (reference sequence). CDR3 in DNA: TGTGCCAGCAGTCATTCCGCCAACCCCGAAGAGACCCAGTACTTC. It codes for CASSHSANPEETQYF.

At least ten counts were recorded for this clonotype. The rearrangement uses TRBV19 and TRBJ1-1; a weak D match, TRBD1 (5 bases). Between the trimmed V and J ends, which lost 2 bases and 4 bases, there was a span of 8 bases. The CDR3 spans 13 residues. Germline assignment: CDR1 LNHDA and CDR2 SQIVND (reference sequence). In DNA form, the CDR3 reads TGTGCCAGTAGTATACTTGGGGGCACTGAAGCTTTCTTT. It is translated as CASSILGGTEAFF.

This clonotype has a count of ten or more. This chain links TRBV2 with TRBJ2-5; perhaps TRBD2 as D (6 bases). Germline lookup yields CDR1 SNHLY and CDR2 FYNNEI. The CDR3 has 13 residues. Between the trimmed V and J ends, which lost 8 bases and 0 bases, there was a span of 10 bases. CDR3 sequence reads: CASGGSYQETQYF. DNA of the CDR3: TGTGCCAGCGGGGGGTCATACCAAGAGACCCAGTACTTC.

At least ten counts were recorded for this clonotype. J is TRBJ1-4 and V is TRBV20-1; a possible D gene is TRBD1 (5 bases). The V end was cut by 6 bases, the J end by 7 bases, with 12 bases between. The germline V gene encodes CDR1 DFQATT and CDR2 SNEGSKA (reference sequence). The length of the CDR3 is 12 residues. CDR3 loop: CSASRDSEKLFF. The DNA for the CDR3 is TGCAGTGCGTCCCGAGACAGTGAAAAACTGTTTTTT.

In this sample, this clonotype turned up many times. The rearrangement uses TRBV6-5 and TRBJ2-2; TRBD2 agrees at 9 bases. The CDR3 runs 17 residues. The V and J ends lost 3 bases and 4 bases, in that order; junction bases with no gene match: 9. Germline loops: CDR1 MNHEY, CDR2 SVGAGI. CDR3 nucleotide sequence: TGTGCCAGCAGTTATTTGCGGGGGGGCCGTCCCACCGGGGAGCTGTTTTTT. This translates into CASSYLRGGRPTGELFF.

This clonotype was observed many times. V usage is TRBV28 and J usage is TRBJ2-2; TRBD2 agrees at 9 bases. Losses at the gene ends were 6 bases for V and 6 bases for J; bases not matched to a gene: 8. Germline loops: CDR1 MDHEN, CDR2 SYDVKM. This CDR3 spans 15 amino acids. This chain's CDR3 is CASRYTGLASGELFF. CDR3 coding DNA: TGTGCCAGCAGATACACGGGACTAGCCTCCGGGGAGCTGTTTTTT.

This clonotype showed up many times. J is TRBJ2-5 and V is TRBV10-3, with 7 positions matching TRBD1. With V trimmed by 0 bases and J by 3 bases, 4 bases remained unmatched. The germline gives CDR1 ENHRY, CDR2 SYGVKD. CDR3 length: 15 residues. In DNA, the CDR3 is TGTGCCATCAGTGAGTCGGGGACAGAAGAAGAGACCCAGTACTTC. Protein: CAISESGTEEETQYF.

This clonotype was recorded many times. The CDR3 sequence: CASSNLDLTDTQYF. As DNA, the CDR3 is TGTGCCAGCAGCAACCTCGACCTCACAGATACGCAGTATTTT. J is TRBJ2-3 and V is TRBV6-2 or TRBV6-3, with D unclear. The CDR3 runs to 14 residues. Germline V gene sequence: CDR1 MNHEY, CDR2 SVGEGT. The V end was cut by 6 bases, the J end by 2 bases, with 12 bases between.

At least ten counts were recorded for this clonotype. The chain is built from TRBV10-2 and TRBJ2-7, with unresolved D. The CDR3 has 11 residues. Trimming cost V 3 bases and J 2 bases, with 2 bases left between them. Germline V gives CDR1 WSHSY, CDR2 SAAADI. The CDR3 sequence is CASSDAYEQYF. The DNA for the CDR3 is TGCGCCAGCAGTGATGCCTACGAGCAGTACTTC.

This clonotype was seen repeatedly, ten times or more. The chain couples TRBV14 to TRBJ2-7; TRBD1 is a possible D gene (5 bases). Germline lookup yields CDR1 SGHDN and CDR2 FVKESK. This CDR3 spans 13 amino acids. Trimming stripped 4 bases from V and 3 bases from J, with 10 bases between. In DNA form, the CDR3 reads TGTGCCAGCAGCCCAGGGCCTTACTACGAGCAGTACTTC. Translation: CASSPGPYYEQYF.

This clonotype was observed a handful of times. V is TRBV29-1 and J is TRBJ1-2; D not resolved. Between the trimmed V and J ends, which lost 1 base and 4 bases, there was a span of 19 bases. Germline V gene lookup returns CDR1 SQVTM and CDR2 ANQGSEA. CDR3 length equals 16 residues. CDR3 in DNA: TGCAGCGTTGAAGGCACCCACCAGGAGGTCGGCTATGGCTACACCTTC. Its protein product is CSVEGTHQEVGYGYTF.